Listed below are T cell receptor beta chains from one sample, sequenced in a study of T cell repertoires in cytomegalovirus infection. MiXCR, run by TCRdb on the reads, gives a single entry per CDR3 protein. Of fewer than 850,000 distinct CDR3 sequences listed, about 29% are singletons. Antigen specificity for these receptors is unknown. Sequenced material: cultured CD8+ T cells from PBMCs, taken from culture after CMV antigen stimulation. These TCRs come from a human donor in good health (CMV status not recorded). Some clones in this sample may be carry-over from other donors' samples. CDR3s include the opening cysteine and the closing phenylalanine or tryptophan. Each record gives: V gene, J gene, clone size, CDR3 length, D gene, CDR3 protein, CDR3 DNA. The D gene is left open where the match is weak. Part of the rows lack a size; the others show once, few, many or a class for expanded clones.

V gene: TRBV25-1
J gene: TRBJ2-3
clone size: few
CDR3 length: 17
D gene: NA
CDR3 protein: CASSAPNGWQPGDTQYF
CDR3 DNA: TGTGCCAGCAGTGCCCCAAACGGATGGCAGCCGGGAGATACGCAGTATTTT

V gene: TRBV7-2
J gene: TRBJ2-1
clone size: NA
CDR3 length: 15
D gene: NA
CDR3 protein: CASSLSPSGYNEQFF
CDR3 DNA: TGTGCCAGCAGCTTATCCCCGTCAGGCTACAATGAGCAGTTCTTC

V gene: TRBV7-4
J gene: TRBJ2-5
clone size: NA
CDR3 length: 15
D gene: NA
CDR3 protein: CASSETGQVGETQYF
CDR3 DNA: TGTGCCAGCAGCGAAACAGGACAAGTAGGAGAGACCCAGTACTTC

V gene: TRBV5-6
J gene: TRBJ1-6
clone size: few
CDR3 length: 15
D gene: TRBD1
CDR3 protein: CASSLGDRDNSPLHF
CDR3 DNA: TGTGCCAGCAGCTTGGGGGACAGGGATAATTCACCCCTCCACTTT

V gene: TRBV3-1
J gene: TRBJ2-1
clone size: NA
CDR3 length: 17
D gene: NA
CDR3 protein: CASSQDGVAGLMNEQFF
CDR3 DNA: TGTGCCAGCAGCCAAGATGGAGTGGCAGGGCTAATGAATGAGCAGTTCTTC

V gene: TRBV12-3/TRBV12-4
J gene: TRBJ2-3
clone size: few
CDR3 length: 14
D gene: NA
CDR3 protein: CASTDAPGLNTQYF
CDR3 DNA: TGTGCCAGCACAGACGCCCCGGGACTCAATACGCAGTATTTT

V gene: TRBV12-3/TRBV12-4
J gene: TRBJ2-7
clone size: few
CDR3 length: 14
D gene: TRBD1
CDR3 protein: CASSWGQGDYEQYF
CDR3 DNA: TGTGCCAGCAGTTGGGGACAGGGGGACTACGAGCAGTACTTC

V gene: TRBV12-3/TRBV12-4
J gene: TRBJ1-5
clone size: few
CDR3 length: 16
D gene: NA
CDR3 protein: CASSFELSPSNQPQHF
CDR3 DNA: TGTGCCAGCAGTTTTGAGCTATCGCCTAGCAATCAGCCCCAGCATTTT

V gene: TRBV7-2
J gene: TRBJ2-5
clone size: many
CDR3 length: 16
D gene: TRBD2
CDR3 protein: CASSLGGRGGVETQYF
CDR3 DNA: TGTGCCAGCAGCTTAGGCGGCCGGGGGGGCGTCGAGACCCAGTACTTC

V gene: TRBV20-1
J gene: TRBJ2-7
clone size: once
CDR3 length: 14
D gene: NA
CDR3 protein: CSARGTSIGREQYF
CDR3 DNA: TGCAGTGCTAGGGGGACATCCATAGGGCGCGAGCAGTACTTC

V gene: TRBV27
J gene: TRBJ1-6
clone size: many
CDR3 length: 15
D gene: NA
CDR3 protein: CASSQPPGVNSPLHF
CDR3 DNA: TGTGCCAGCAGCCAACCCCCGGGGGTTAATTCACCCCTCCACTTT

V gene: TRBV24-1
J gene: TRBJ2-3
clone size: NA
CDR3 length: 13
D gene: NA
CDR3 protein: CATKGGDTDTQYF
CDR3 DNA: TGTGCCACCAAAGGGGGAGACACAGATACGCAGTATTTT

V gene: TRBV5-6
J gene: TRBJ1-1
clone size: NA
CDR3 length: 12
D gene: NA
CDR3 protein: CASSYRERVAFF
CDR3 DNA: TGTGCCAGCAGCTACCGGGAAAGAGTCGCTTTCTTT

V gene: TRBV5-5
J gene: TRBJ2-7
clone size: many
CDR3 length: 13
D gene: NA
CDR3 protein: CASSLRQSYEQYF
CDR3 DNA: TGTGCCAGCAGCTTGAGGCAGTCCTACGAGCAGTACTTC

V gene: TRBV7-6
J gene: TRBJ2-7
clone size: many
CDR3 length: 13
D gene: TRBD1
CDR3 protein: CASSEGARYEQYF
CDR3 DNA: TGTGCCAGCAGCGAGGGGGCGCGCTACGAGCAGTACTTC

V gene: TRBV10-3
J gene: TRBJ2-1
clone size: NA
CDR3 length: 13
D gene: TRBD1
CDR3 protein: CAISEDRGNEQFF
CDR3 DNA: TGTGCCATCAGTGAGGACAGGGGAAATGAGCAGTTCTTC

V gene: TRBV7-6
J gene: TRBJ2-7
clone size: many
CDR3 length: 16
D gene: TRBD2
CDR3 protein: CASSRRLAGGLSEQYF
CDR3 DNA: TGTGCCAGCAGCAGACGACTAGCGGGGGGTTTGAGCGAGCAGTACTTC

V gene: TRBV6-2/TRBV6-3
J gene: TRBJ2-3
clone size: NA
CDR3 length: 16
D gene: NA
CDR3 protein: CASSLSSPGWTDTQYF
CDR3 DNA: TGTGCCAGCAGCCTTTCTTCTCCAGGGTGGACAGATACGCAGTATTTT

V gene: TRBV12-3/TRBV12-4
J gene: TRBJ1-1
clone size: few
CDR3 length: 14
D gene: NA
CDR3 protein: CASRDGNMNTEAFF
CDR3 DNA: TGTGCCAGCAGGGACGGCAACATGAACACTGAAGCTTTCTTT

V gene: TRBV12-3/TRBV12-4
J gene: TRBJ2-1
clone size: many
CDR3 length: 16
D gene: TRBD2
CDR3 protein: CASSYSGGPTYNEQFF
CDR3 DNA: TGTGCCAGCAGTTATAGCGGGGGGCCGACTTACAATGAGCAGTTCTTC

V gene: TRBV29-1
J gene: TRBJ2-3
clone size: NA
CDR3 length: 14
D gene: NA
CDR3 protein: CSVESGRGDDTQYF
CDR3 DNA: TGCAGCGTTGAAAGCGGCAGGGGGGACGATACGCAGTATTTT

V gene: TRBV3-1
J gene: TRBJ2-2
clone size: few
CDR3 length: 15
D gene: TRBD1
CDR3 protein: CASSLRDRGDRELFF
CDR3 DNA: TGTGCCAGCAGCCTTCGGGACAGGGGCGACCGGGAGCTGTTTTTT

V gene: TRBV10-2
J gene: TRBJ2-5
clone size: NA
CDR3 length: 15
D gene: NA
CDR3 protein: CASSGNGHFPGTQYF
CDR3 DNA: TGCGCCAGCAGTGGGAATGGACACTTTCCAGGGACCCAGTACTTC

V gene: TRBV12-3/TRBV12-4
J gene: TRBJ2-1
clone size: NA
CDR3 length: 11
D gene: NA
CDR3 protein: CASRLLDEQFF
CDR3 DNA: TGTGCCAGCAGACTTCTGGATGAGCAGTTCTTC

V gene: TRBV5-1
J gene: TRBJ1-1
clone size: NA
CDR3 length: 12
D gene: NA
CDR3 protein: CASRVENTEAFF
CDR3 DNA: TGCGCCAGCAGGGTAGAGAACACTGAAGCTTTCTTT

V gene: TRBV7-8
J gene: TRBJ2-2
clone size: many
CDR3 length: 14
D gene: TRBD1
CDR3 protein: CASSTMTGAGELFF
CDR3 DNA: TGTGCCAGCAGCACAATGACAGGGGCCGGGGAGCTGTTTTTT

V gene: TRBV20-1
J gene: TRBJ1-2
clone size: NA
CDR3 length: 12
D gene: TRBD1
CDR3 protein: CSYWAETGGYTF
CDR3 DNA: TGCAGTTACTGGGCGGAGACAGGGGGCTACACCTTC

V gene: TRBV7-9
J gene: TRBJ2-4
clone size: few
CDR3 length: 15
D gene: NA
CDR3 protein: CASSLYRDPYGIQYF
CDR3 DNA: TGTGCCAGCAGCCTTTACCGGGACCCCTACGGGATTCAGTACTTC

V gene: TRBV7-9
J gene: TRBJ2-7
clone size: many
CDR3 length: 15
D gene: NA
CDR3 protein: CASISSGPDSYEQYF
CDR3 DNA: TGTGCCAGCATCAGTTCCGGTCCAGACTCCTACGAGCAGTACTTC

V gene: TRBV7-4
J gene: TRBJ1-3
clone size: NA
CDR3 length: 18
D gene: TRBD1
CDR3 protein: CASSSPTGQGKAGNTIYF
CDR3 DNA: TGTGCCAGCAGCTCACCAACAGGACAGGGAAAGGCTGGAAACACCATATATTTT

V gene: TRBV12-3/TRBV12-4
J gene: TRBJ2-3
clone size: many
CDR3 length: 15
D gene: TRBD2
CDR3 protein: CASRTSGVRDNTQYF
CDR3 DNA: TGTGCCAGCAGGACAAGCGGGGTCCGGGATAATACGCAGTATTTT

V gene: TRBV12-3/TRBV12-4
J gene: TRBJ2-7
clone size: NA
CDR3 length: 14
D gene: NA
CDR3 protein: CASSLSIHRHEQYF
CDR3 DNA: TGTGCCAGCAGTTTAAGTATCCACAGGCACGAGCAGTACTTC

V gene: TRBV5-4
J gene: TRBJ2-3
clone size: NA
CDR3 length: 17
D gene: TRBD2
CDR3 protein: CASSFDASGKSTDTQYF
CDR3 DNA: TGTGCCAGCAGCTTTGACGCTAGCGGGAAAAGCACAGATACGCAGTATTTT

V gene: TRBV7-9
J gene: TRBJ2-7
clone size: few
CDR3 length: 13
D gene: NA
CDR3 protein: CASSPMSSYEQYF
CDR3 DNA: TGTGCCAGCAGCCCCATGAGCAGCTACGAGCAGTACTTC

V gene: TRBV14
J gene: TRBJ2-1
clone size: few
CDR3 length: 16
D gene: NA
CDR3 protein: CASSQPGEGSYNEQFF
CDR3 DNA: TGTGCCAGCAGCCAACCAGGGGAGGGGTCCTACAATGAGCAGTTCTTC

V gene: TRBV7-2
J gene: TRBJ2-1
clone size: NA
CDR3 length: 16
D gene: NA
CDR3 protein: CASSLKRPSFYNEQFF
CDR3 DNA: TGTGCCAGCAGCTTAAAGAGGCCAAGCTTTTACAATGAGCAGTTCTTC

V gene: TRBV20-1
J gene: TRBJ2-3
clone size: NA
CDR3 length: 17
D gene: NA
CDR3 protein: CSARDNLYPGEADTQYF
CDR3 DNA: TGCAGTGCTAGAGATAACCTATACCCAGGGGAGGCAGATACGCAGTATTTT

V gene: TRBV27
J gene: TRBJ1-1
clone size: few
CDR3 length: 15
D gene: NA
CDR3 protein: CASKRTDRMNTEAFF
CDR3 DNA: TGTGCCAGCAAAAGGACAGACCGCATGAACACTGAAGCTTTCTTT

V gene: TRBV27
J gene: TRBJ2-7
clone size: few
CDR3 length: 13
D gene: TRBD2
CDR3 protein: CASRRGALYEQYF
CDR3 DNA: TGTGCCAGCAGGCGGGGGGCACTGTACGAGCAGTACTTC

V gene: TRBV15
J gene: TRBJ2-1
clone size: NA
CDR3 length: 15
D gene: NA
CDR3 protein: CATSRQGISYNEQFF
CDR3 DNA: TGTGCCACCAGCAGACAGGGAATCTCCTACAATGAGCAGTTCTTC

V gene: TRBV6-6
J gene: TRBJ1-5
clone size: many
CDR3 length: 12
D gene: NA
CDR3 protein: CATGLINQPQHF
CDR3 DNA: TGTGCCACTGGACTGATCAATCAGCCCCAGCATTTT

V gene: TRBV27
J gene: TRBJ1-1
clone size: NA
CDR3 length: 14
D gene: TRBD1
CDR3 protein: CASSKGQVNTEAFF
CDR3 DNA: TGTGCCAGCAGCAAGGGACAGGTGAACACTGAAGCTTTCTTT

V gene: TRBV12-3/TRBV12-4
J gene: TRBJ2-6
clone size: NA
CDR3 length: 18
D gene: TRBD1
CDR3 protein: CASSLVRTGGSGVNVLTF
CDR3 DNA: TGTGCCAGCAGTTTAGTGCGGACAGGGGGCTCTGGGGTCAACGTCCTGACTTTC

V gene: TRBV19
J gene: TRBJ1-5
clone size: few
CDR3 length: 14
D gene: NA
CDR3 protein: CASTARGSNQPQHF
CDR3 DNA: TGTGCCAGTACCGCCAGGGGAAGCAATCAGCCCCAGCATTTT

V gene: TRBV6-5
J gene: TRBJ1-2
clone size: NA
CDR3 length: 13
D gene: NA
CDR3 protein: CASSYRRDYGYTF
CDR3 DNA: TGTGCCAGCAGTTACCGGAGGGACTATGGCTACACCTTC